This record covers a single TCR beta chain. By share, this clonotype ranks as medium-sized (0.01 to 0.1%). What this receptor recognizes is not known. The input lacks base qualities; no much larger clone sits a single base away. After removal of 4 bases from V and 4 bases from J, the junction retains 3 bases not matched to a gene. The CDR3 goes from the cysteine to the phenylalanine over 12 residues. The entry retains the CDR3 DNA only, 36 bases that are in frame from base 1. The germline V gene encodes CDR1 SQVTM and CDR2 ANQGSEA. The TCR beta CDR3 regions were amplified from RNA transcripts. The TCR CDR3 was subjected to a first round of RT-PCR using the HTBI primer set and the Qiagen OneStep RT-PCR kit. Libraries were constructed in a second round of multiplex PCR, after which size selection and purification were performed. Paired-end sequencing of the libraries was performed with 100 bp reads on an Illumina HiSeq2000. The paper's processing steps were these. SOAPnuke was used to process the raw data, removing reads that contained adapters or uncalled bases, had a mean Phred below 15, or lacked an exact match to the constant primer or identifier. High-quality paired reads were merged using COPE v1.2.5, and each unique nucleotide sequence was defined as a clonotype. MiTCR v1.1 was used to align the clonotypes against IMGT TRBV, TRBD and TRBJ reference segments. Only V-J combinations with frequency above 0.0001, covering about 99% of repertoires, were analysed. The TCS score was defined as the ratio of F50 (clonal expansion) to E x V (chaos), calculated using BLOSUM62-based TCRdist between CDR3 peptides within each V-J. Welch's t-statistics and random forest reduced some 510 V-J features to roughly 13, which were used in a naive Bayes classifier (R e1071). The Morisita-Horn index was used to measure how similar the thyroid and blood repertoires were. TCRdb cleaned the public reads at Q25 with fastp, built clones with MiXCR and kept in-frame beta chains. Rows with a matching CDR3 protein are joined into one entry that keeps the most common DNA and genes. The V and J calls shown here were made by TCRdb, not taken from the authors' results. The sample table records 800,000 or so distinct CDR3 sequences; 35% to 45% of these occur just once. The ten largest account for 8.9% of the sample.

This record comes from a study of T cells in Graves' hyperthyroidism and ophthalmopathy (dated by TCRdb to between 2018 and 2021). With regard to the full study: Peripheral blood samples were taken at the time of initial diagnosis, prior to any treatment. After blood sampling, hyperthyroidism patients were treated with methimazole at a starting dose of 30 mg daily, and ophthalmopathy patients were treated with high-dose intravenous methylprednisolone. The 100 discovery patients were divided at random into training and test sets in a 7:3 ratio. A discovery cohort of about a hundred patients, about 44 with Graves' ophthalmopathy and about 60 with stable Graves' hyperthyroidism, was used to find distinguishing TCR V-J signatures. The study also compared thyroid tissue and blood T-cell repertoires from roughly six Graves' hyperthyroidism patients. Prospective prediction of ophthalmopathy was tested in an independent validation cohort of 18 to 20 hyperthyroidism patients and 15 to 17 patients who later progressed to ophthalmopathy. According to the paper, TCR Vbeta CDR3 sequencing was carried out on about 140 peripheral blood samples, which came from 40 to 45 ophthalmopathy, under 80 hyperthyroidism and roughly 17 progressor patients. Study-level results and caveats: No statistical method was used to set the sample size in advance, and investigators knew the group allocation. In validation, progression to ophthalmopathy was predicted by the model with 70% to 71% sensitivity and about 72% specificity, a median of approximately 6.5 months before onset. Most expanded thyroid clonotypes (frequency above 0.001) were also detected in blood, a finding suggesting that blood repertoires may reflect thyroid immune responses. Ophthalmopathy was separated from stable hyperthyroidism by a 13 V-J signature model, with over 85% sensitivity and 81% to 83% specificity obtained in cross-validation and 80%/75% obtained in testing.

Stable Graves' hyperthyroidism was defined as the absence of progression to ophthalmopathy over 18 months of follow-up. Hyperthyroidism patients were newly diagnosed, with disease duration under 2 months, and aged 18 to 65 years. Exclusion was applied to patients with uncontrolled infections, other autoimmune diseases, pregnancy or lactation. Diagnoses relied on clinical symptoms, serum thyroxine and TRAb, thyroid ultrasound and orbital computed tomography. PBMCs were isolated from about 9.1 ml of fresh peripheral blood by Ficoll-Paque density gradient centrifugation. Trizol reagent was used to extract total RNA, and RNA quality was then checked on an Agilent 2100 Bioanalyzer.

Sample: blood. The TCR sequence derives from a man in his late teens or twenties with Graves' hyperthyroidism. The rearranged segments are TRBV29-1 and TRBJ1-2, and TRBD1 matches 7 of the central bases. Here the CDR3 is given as CSVGDRVYGYTF. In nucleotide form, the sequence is TGCAGCGTTGGAGACAGGGTCTATGGCTACACCTTC. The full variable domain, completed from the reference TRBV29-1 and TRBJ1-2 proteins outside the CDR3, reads SAVISQKPSRDICQRGTSLTIQCQVDSQVTMMFWYRQQPGQSLTLIATANQGSEATYESGFVIDKFPISRPNLTFSTLTVSNMSPEDSSIYLCSVGDRVYGYTFGSGTRLTVV.